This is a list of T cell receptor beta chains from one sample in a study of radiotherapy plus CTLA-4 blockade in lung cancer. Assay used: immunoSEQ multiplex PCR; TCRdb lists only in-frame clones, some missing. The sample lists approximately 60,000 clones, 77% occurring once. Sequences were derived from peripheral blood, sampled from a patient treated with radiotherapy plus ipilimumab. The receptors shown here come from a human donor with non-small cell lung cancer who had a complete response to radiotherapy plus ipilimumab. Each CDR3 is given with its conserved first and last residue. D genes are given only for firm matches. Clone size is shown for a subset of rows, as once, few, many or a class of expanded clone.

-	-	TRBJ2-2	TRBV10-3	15	CASRRTTSNTGELFF	TGTGCCTCACGCCGTACTACATCGAACACCGGGGAGCTGTTTTTT
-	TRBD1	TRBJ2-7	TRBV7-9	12	CASSPTGAEQYF	TGTGCCAGCAGCCCGACAGGGGCCGAGCAGTACTTC
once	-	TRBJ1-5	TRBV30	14	CAWSVKGGNQPQHF	TGTGCCTGGAGTGTAAAAGGAGGCAATCAGCCCCAGCATTTT
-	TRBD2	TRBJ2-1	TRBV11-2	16	CASGLAGGPSLSEQFF	TGTGCCAGCGGTTTAGCGGGGGGGCCTTCGCTCTCTGAGCAGTTCTTC
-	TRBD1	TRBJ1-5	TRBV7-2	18	CASSLGGDRGFSNQPQHF	TGTGCCAGCAGCTTAGGCGGGGACAGGGGGTTTAGCAATCAGCCCCAGCATTTT
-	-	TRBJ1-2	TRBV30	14	CAWTPVRGDYGYTF	TGTGCCTGGACCCCAGTCCGGGGGGACTATGGCTACACCTTC
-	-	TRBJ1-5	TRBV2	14	CASSVGKVRQPQHF	TGTGCCAGCAGTGTCGGGAAGGTTAGACAGCCCCAGCATTTT
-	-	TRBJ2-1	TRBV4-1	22	CASSQGGYTGTLSRGSYNEQFF	TGCGCCAGCAGCCAAGGAGGGTATACAGGTACCCTTTCCCGTGGGTCCTACAATGAGCAGTTCTTC
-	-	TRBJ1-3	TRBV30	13	CAWRKGAGNTIYF	TGTGCCTGGAGGAAGGGGGCTGGAAACACCATATATTTT
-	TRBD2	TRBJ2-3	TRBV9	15	CASSVTSGGTDTQYF	TGTGCCAGCAGCGTAACTAGCGGGGGCACAGATACGCAGTATTTT
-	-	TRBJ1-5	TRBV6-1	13	CASSDNSNQPQHF	TGTGCCAGCAGTGATAACAGCAATCAGCCCCAGCATTTT
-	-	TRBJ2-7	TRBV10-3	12	CAISEVSYEQYF	TGTGCCATCAGTGAGGTCAGCTACGAGCAGTACTTC
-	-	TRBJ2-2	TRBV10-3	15	CAISETGTNTGELFF	TGTGCCATCAGTGAGACGGGAACGAACACCGGGGAGCTGTTTTTT
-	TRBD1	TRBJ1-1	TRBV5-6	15	CASSLRSRQGGEAFF	TGTGCCAGCAGCTTGAGGTCTAGACAGGGGGGTGAAGCTTTCTTT
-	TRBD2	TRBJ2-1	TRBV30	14	CALSGGASYNEQFF	TGTGCCCTAAGCGGGGGGGCCTCCTACAATGAGCAGTTCTTC
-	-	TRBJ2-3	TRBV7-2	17	CASSSGPGVLSTDTQYF	TGTGCCAGCAGCTCTGGGCCGGGGGTCCTTTCCACAGATACGCAGTATTTT
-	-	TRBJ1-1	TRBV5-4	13	CASSFIEQSEAFF	TGTGCCAGCAGCTTCATCGAGCAGTCTGAAGCTTTCTTT
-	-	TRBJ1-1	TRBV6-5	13	CASSFATDREAFF	TGTGCCAGCAGTTTCGCGACAGACCGTGAAGCTTTCTTT
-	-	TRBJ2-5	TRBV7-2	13	CASSLSFGETQYF	TGTGCCAGCAGCTTAAGTTTCGGAGAGACCCAGTACTTC
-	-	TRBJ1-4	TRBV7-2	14	CASSQDTSNEKLFF	TGTGCCAGCAGCCAAGACACCAGTAATGAAAAACTGTTTTTT
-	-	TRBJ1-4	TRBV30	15	CAWSNRGETNEKLFF	TGTGCCTGGAGCAACCGGGGAGAAACTAATGAAAAACTGTTTTTT
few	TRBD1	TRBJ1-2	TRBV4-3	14	CASSQAEGAGGYTF	TGCGCCAGCAGCCAAGCGGAGGGGGCGGGTGGCTACACCTTC
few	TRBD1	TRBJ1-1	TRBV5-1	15	CASSSGQLMNTEAFF	TGCGCCAGCAGCTCGGGACAGCTCATGAACACTGAAGCTTTCTTT
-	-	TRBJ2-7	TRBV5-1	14	CASSLAAGANEQYF	TGCGCCAGCAGTTTGGCGGCAGGCGCTAACGAGCAGTACTTC
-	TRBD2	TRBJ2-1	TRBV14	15	CASSQALAGVGEQFF	TGTGCCAGCAGCCAAGCACTAGCGGGGGTCGGGGAGCAGTTCTTC
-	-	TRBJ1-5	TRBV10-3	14	CAISAQDGNQPQHF	TGTGCCATCAGTGCACAGGATGGAAATCAGCCCCAGCATTTT
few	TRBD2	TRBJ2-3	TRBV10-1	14	CASRPGLGGDTQYF	TGCGCCAGCAGGCCCGGACTGGGGGGGGATACGCAGTATTTT
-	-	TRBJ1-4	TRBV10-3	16	CAISESPGTSHEKLFF	TGTGCCATCAGTGAGAGCCCCGGGACATCCCATGAAAAACTGTTTTTT
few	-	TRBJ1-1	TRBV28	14	CASSLNKWLTEAFF	TGTGCCAGCAGTTTAAACAAGTGGCTCACTGAAGCTTTCTTT
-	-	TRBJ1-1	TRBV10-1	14	CASSDTGRLAEAFF	TGCGCCAGCAGCGATACAGGGCGATTGGCTGAAGCTTTCTTT
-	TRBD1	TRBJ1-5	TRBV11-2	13	CASSRTGWQPQHF	TGTGCCAGCAGCCGGACAGGGTGGCAGCCCCAGCATTTT
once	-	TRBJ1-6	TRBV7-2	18	CASSPLGVGGSYNSPLHF	TGTGCCAGCAGCCCCCTGGGAGTGGGGGGATCCTATAATTCACCCCTCCACTTT
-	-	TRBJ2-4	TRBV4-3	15	CASSQEQTAKNIQYF	TGCGCCAGCAGCCAAGAACAGACAGCCAAAAACATTCAGTACTTC
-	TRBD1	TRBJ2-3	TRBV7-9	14	CASSRDRETDTQYF	TGTGCCAGCAGCCGGGACAGGGAAACAGATACGCAGTATTTT
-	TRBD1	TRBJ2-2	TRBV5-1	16	CASSFGTGDDTGELFF	TGCGCCAGCAGCTTTGGGACAGGGGATGACACCGGGGAGCTGTTTTTT
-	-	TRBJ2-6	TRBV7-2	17	CASSGPGYASGANVLTF	TGTGCCAGCAGCGGGCCGGGGTACGCCTCTGGGGCCAACGTCCTGACTTTC
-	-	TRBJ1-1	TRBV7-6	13	CASSLAQGTEAFF	TGTGCCAGCAGCTTAGCGCAGGGAACTGAAGCTTTCTTT
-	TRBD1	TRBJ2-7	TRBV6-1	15	CASSGIQGARYEQYF	TGTGCCAGCAGTGGGATTCAGGGGGCGCGGTACGAGCAGTACTTC
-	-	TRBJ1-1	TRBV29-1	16	CSVGVFGVRSETEAFF	TGCAGCGTTGGAGTATTCGGGGTAAGGTCGGAAACTGAAGCTTTCTTT
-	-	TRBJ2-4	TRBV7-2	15	CASSPGPGSENIQYF	TGTGCCAGCAGCCCGGGTCCCGGCTCTGAAAACATTCAGTACTTC
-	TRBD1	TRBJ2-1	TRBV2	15	CASSEAGQFINEQFF	TGTGCCAGCAGTGAAGCGGGACAGTTTATCAATGAGCAGTTCTTC
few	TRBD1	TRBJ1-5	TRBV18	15	CASSTGGDGNQPQHF	TGTGCCAGCTCCACAGGGGGGGATGGCAATCAGCCCCAGCATTTT
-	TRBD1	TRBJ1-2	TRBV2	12	CASPGQPSGYTF	TGTGCCAGTCCGGGACAGCCCTCTGGCTACACCTTC
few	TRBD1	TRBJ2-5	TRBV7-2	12	CASGRGLETQYF	TGTGCCAGCGGCAGGGGGTTGGAGACCCAGTACTTC
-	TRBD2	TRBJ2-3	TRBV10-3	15	CAIGTSGRGTDTQYF	TGTGCCATCGGGACTAGCGGGAGGGGCACAGATACGCAGTATTTT
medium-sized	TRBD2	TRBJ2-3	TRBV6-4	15	CASSEGTSGADTQYF	TGTGCCAGCAGCGAGGGGACTAGCGGGGCCGATACGCAGTATTTT
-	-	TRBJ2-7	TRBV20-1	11	CSAFRGDEQYF	TGCAGTGCTTTCAGGGGGGACGAGCAGTACTTC
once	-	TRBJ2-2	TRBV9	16	CASSVREDSLYRELFF	TGTGCCAGCAGCGTAAGGGAGGACAGTTTGTATAGGGAGCTGTTTTTT
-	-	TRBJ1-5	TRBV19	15	CATLQGPYSNQPQHF	TGTGCCACCCTACAGGGTCCTTATAGCAATCAGCCCCAGCATTTT
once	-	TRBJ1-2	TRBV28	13	CASSLDRAIGYTF	TGTGCCAGCAGTTTGGATAGGGCAATTGGCTACACCTTC
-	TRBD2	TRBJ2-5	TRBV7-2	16	CASSSQTSKAQETQYF	TGTGCCAGCAGCTCCCAGACTAGCAAGGCGCAAGAGACCCAGTACTTC
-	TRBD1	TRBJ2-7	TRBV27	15	CASSLRGQGPYEQYF	TGTGCCAGCAGTTTAAGGGGACAGGGGCCCTACGAGCAGTACTTC